This T cell receptor beta chain was observed in a study of blood T cell repertoires in COVID-19. Only in-frame clones appear in the TCRdb table, and some are missing; sequencing was by immunoSEQ multiplex PCR. The data hold over 350,000 clones, with around nine tenths observed a single time. Study members were between roughly 18 and 89 years old and lived in over 20 US regions. Membership in each cohort depended on participant-reported clinical history. This clone was picked up a small number of times. The CDR3 consists of 14 residues. The V gene's germline CDR1 is MGHDK and CDR2 SYGVNS. V lost 10 bases, J lost 6 bases, and 16 bases lay in between.

The receptor was derived from a woman between 18 and 30 years old with acute COVID-19. Material for sequencing was PBMCs or T cells enriched from blood (not recorded which). The chain uses TRBV25-1 and TRBJ1-6, with D perhaps matching TRBD1 (5 bases). The CDR3 DNA is TGTGCCATCGAACCCAGACAGCCTAATTCACCCCTCCACTTT. Amino acid sequence: CAIEPRQPNSPLHF.